The source of this T cell receptor (beta chain) is a study of shared T cell receptors in the human thymus. This table comes from immunoSEQ multiplex PCR, and its TCRdb copy is limited to in-frame clones, with some not included. The sample records fewer than 700,000 clones, more than 75% being singletons. Germline V CDR1 and CDR2: SGHTA, FQGNSA. This CDR3 is built from 16 residues. V lost 5 bases and J lost 8; bases outside the gene matches: 12. The data were also submitted as part of a second study, on human thymus T cells.

Source material: thymocytes. This clonotype was sampled from a boy younger than two with a congenital heart defect. The V gene is TRBV7-2, the J gene TRBJ2-1; 10 nucleotides agree with TRBD2. In nucleotides, the CDR3 is TGTGCCAGCAGCCGCAGATGGACTAGCGGTTACTATGAGCAGTTCTTC. The encoded protein is CASSRRWTSGYYEQFF.